This T cell receptor beta chain appears in the sequencing data of a study of Ad26.COV2.S vaccination and SARS-CoV-2 variants. Study-wide results and caveats: Overall T cell responses may have been underestimated by the analyses of TCR breadth and depth.

Documented treatment: roughly 18 received Ad26.COV2.S at low or high dose, single or two shots; 5 received placebo; per-sample allocation not given. The investigators took samples on day 63 after the first vaccine or placebo injection. The sample came from a Boston adult aged 18-55 years. The CDR3 has 16 residues. The trim removed 4 bases at V and 3 bases at J, leaving 8 bases unmatched. The germline V gene encodes CDR1 SGHRS and CDR2 YFSETQ. For this clone: Its target is unknown.

Libraries were prepared by immunoSEQ multiplex PCR; TCRdb keeps only in-frame clonotypes and omits some of them. Here the sample spans 300,000 to 350,000 clones, 90% being singletons. Here the sequenced sample was peripheral blood, taken in a trial of Ad26.COV2.S vaccine versus placebo. This clonotype originated in a person aged 18-65 years who received the Ad26.COV2.S COVID-19 vaccine or a placebo. The rearrangement joins TRBV5-1 to TRBJ2-1, with 9 bases that match TRBD2. The CDR3, as DNA: TGCGCCAGCAGCGGTGTACTAGCGGGCGGCTACAATGAGCAGTTCTTC. The encoded protein is CASSGVLAGGYNEQFF.